This T cell receptor (beta chain) was captured in a study of T cells after yellow fever vaccination. Study at large: Some fractions had low cell numbers, and these were prepared with SMART-Seq v4 Ultra Low Input.

Germline values: CDR1 SGHTA, CDR2 FQGNSA. V lost 5 bases and J lost 2; bases outside the gene matches: 4. The CDR3 sequence is 16 residues long. The study, taken as a whole, reports: Contamination by abundant bulk-population clonotypes could be present in FACS-sorted repertoires. The study re-detected most primary-vaccination clones after the booster (96% CD4, 88% CD8).

TCRdb reanalysed the 5' RACE reads using MiXCR and keeps one entry per CDR3 protein. In the table there are hundreds of thousands of distinct CDR3 sequences, approximately 19% of which are singletons. This clonotype showed up just a few times. Its matching antigen is unknown. Sequencing used PBMCs, obtained before the yellow fever booster vaccination. This clonotype was obtained from a man aged 18 to 30 who received the YFV17D yellow fever vaccine. The chain recombines TRBV7-2 with TRBJ2-3; the match to TRBD2 covers 13 bases. CDR3 sequence reads: CASSMGLAGFTDTQYF. The CDR3, as DNA: TGTGCCAGCAGCATGGGACTAGCGGGGTTCACAGATACGCAGTATTTT.